The 20 T cell receptor beta chains in this list originate from one sample, sequenced in a study of post-analysis software for immune sequencing data. The study, taken as a whole, reports: In patients, 4 to 6 TRBV segments were more frequent than in controls, with TRBV5-6, TRBV5-1 and TRBV20-1 among them.

Prepared TCR beta cDNA libraries contained unique molecular identifiers. MiXCR was run by TCRdb on the PCR reads, yielding one entry per CDR3 protein. The data show fewer than 900,000 distinct CDR3 sequences, more than 45% seen once. Their antigens are not known. The specimen sequenced was blood. Receptors originate from a girl aged 5-17 years with multiple sclerosis.

The chain joins TRBV20-1 to TRBJ2-4, with D unresolved. The J call is doubtful: the DNA matches TRBJ2-5 better. This CDR3 is built from 13 residues. The germline V gene has CDR1 DFQATT and CDR2 SNEGSKA (reference sequence). The CDR3 DNA sequence: TGCAGTGCCGTGAGGAGCCTAAAGGGGACCCAGTACTTC. Translating it yields CSAVRSLKGTQYF.

In its sample, this clonotype was seen a few times. This chain joins TRBV27 and TRBJ1-6, with TRBD1 as a possible D gene (6 bases). The germline V gene encodes CDR1 MNHEY and CDR2 SMNVEV (reference sequence). CDR3 length: 13 amino acids. The V gene lost 3 bases and the J gene lost 13 bases, with 13 bases spanning the gap. The CDR3 here is CASSLSTGYPLHF. As DNA, the CDR3 is TGTGCCAGCAGTTTGTCAACAGGGTACCCCCTCCACTTT.

The DNA for the CDR3 is TGTGCCAGCAGTGATATGTCTGGCCAGCTTTACAATGAGCAGTTCTTC. Protein product: CASSDMSGQLYNEQFF. The gene calls are TRBV2 and TRBJ2-1, with D hard to call. The CDR3 runs 16 residues. Trimming took off 3 bases at V and 4 bases at J, with 16 bases between the two ends. The V gene's germline CDR1 is SNHLY and CDR2 FYNNEI.

This clonotype was detected ten times or more. V and J are TRBV7-3 and TRBJ2-5, with D unresolved. Trimming removed 6 bases from V and 1 base from J, with 9 bases in between. Germline assignment: CDR1 SGHTA and CDR2 FQGTGA. The CDR3 length is 13 residues. CDR3 residues: CASSLGSQETQYF. The DNA for the CDR3 is TGTGCCAGCAGTTTAGGCAGCCAAGAGACCCAGTACTTC.

The J gene is TRBJ2-4, the V gene TRBV7-2, with 7 nucleotides matching TRBD2. The last part of the DNA fits TRBJ2-5 better; the J call may be wrong. The CDR3 contains 15 residues. Germline CDR1 reads SGHTA; CDR2 reads FQGNSA. CDR3 sequence (DNA): TGTGCCAGCAGCTTGGAGAGCGGGACGTGGGAGACCCAGTACTTC. Translation: CASSLESGTWETQYF.

This clonotype has a handful of counts. This sequence joins TRBV5-1 and TRBJ1-5; D is ambiguous. Germline V lookup: CDR1 SGHRS, CDR2 YFSETQ. The CDR3 totals 15 residues. Deletions cut 1 base from V and 2 bases from J, with 10 bases between. CDR3: CASSLSGVGNQPQHF. CDR3 bases: TGCGCCAGCAGCTTGAGTGGGGTCGGCAATCAGCCCCAGCATTTT. Supplemented by reference TRBV5-1 and TRBJ1-5, the full variable domain reads KAGVTQTPRYLIKTRGQQVTLSCSPISGHRSVSWYQQTPGQGLQFLFEYFSETQRNKGNFPGRFSGRQFSNSRSEMNVSTLELGDSALYLCASSLSGVGNQPQHFGDGTRLSIL.

V usage is TRBV29-1 and J usage is TRBJ1-2; possibly TRBD1 for D (5 bases). The CDR3 is made up of 13 amino acids. V gave up 2 bases and J gave up 8 bases, with 15 bases separating them. Germline CDR1 reads SQVTM; CDR2 reads ANQGSEA. The CDR3 loop is CSVEKGRDWGYTF. CDR3 in DNA: TGCAGCGTTGAAAAGGGGCGGGACTGGGGCTACACCTTC.

This chain joins TRBV6-1 and TRBJ2-1; TRBD2 agrees at 11 bases. V lost 6 bases to trimming and J lost 6 bases; unmatched junction nucleotides: 16. The CDR3 covers 18 residues. The V gene's germline CDR1 is MNHNS and CDR2 SASEGT. The CDR3 here is CASSHGVFTSGSPNEQFF. CDR3 bases: TGTGCCAGCAGCCACGGGGTCTTCACTAGCGGGAGCCCCAATGAGCAGTTCTTC.

The chain has TRBV6-6 and TRBJ1-2; 10 nucleotides line up with TRBD1. CDR1 and CDR2 (germline): MNHNY, SVGAGI (reference sequence). The CDR3 loop spans 13 amino acids. Unmatched junction bases numbered 6, after V lost 7 bases and J lost 7 bases. The CDR3: CASILGQGGGYTF. DNA of the CDR3: TGTGCCAGCATTCTCGGACAGGGGGGTGGCTACACCTTC.

Comment on this clonotype: The final CDR3 position lacks the conserved phenylalanine or tryptophan, pointing to a likely read error. The V gene is TRBV12-3 or TRBV12-4, the J gene TRBJ2-1; TRBD2 matches 9 bases. J lost 8 bases, V lost 4 bases, and 9 bases had no gene match. The length of the CDR3 is 15 residues. The CDR3 sequence: CASSSISGRADEQFS. CDR3 DNA sequence: TGTGCCAGCAGTTCCATTAGCGGGAGAGCAGATGAGCAGTTCTCC.

This CDR3 is CAISENGQETQYF. In nucleotides, the CDR3 is TGTGCCATCAGTGAGAACGGACAAGAGACCCAGTACTTC. The chain couples TRBV10-3 to TRBJ2-5; no reliable D call. V was clipped by 2 bases and J by 2 bases, with 6 bases between them. The V gene's germline CDR1 is ENHRY and CDR2 SYGVKD. The CDR3 length is 13 residues.

V gene TRBV3-1 combines with J gene TRBJ2-1; TRBD2 aligns across 12 bases. In germline, CDR1 is LGHDT, CDR2 YNNKEL (reference sequence). Trimming cost V 4 bases and J 0 bases; bases outside gene matches: 7. The CDR3 is 18 amino acids. The CDR3 sequence is CASSLLSTSGSSYNEQFF. CDR3 coding DNA: TGTGCCAGCAGCCTCCTATCGACTAGCGGGAGCTCCTACAATGAGCAGTTCTTC.

The chain links TRBV19 to TRBJ2-1, with TRBD2 identical over 7 bases. The CDR3 length is 15 residues. The junction had 12 bases not matched to a gene; V was cut back by 5 bases and J by 8 bases. The germline CDR1 and CDR2 sequences are LNHDA and SQIVND (reference sequence). The CDR3 sequence: CASSLGTTSGDEQFF. CDR3 DNA: TGTGCCAGTAGTCTAGGGACTACCTCCGGGGATGAGCAGTTCTTC.

The chain couples TRBV9 to TRBJ2-2; 8 nucleotides align to TRBD2. V gave up 3 bases and J gave up 6 bases; unmatched junction bases: 10. This CDR3 contains 16 residues. Germline V CDR1 and CDR2: SGDLS, YYNGEE. CDR3 in amino acids: CASSASGSSPPGELFF. Here the CDR3 DNA reads TGTGCCAGCAGCGCCAGCGGGAGCTCGCCCCCCGGGGAGCTGTTTTTT.

This clonotype was seen once. The chain employs TRBV6-2 or TRBV6-3 and TRBJ2-7, with 13 bases identical to TRBD2. The CDR3 has 16 residues. J gave up 2 bases and V 2 bases, and 3 bases lay outside the gene matches. CDR1 and CDR2 (germline): MNHEY, SVGEGT. CDR3 sequence reads: CASSYQGLAGTYEQYF. The CDR3 bases are TGTGCCAGCAGTTACCAGGGACTAGCGGGAACCTACGAGCAGTACTTC.

J is TRBJ1-1 and V is TRBV20-1; TRBD1 matches at 8 bases. Germline V gene lookup returns CDR1 DFQATT and CDR2 SNEGSKA (reference sequence). The CDR3 loop spans 14 amino acids. Trimming at V came to 1 base and at J to 1 base, leaving 2 bases not matched to a gene. CDR3 DNA sequence: TGCAGTGCTAGAGCGGACAGGGCGAACACTGAAGCTTTCTTT. It yields the protein CSARADRANTEAFF.

This clonotype was detected once. The V and J genes are TRBV6-4 and TRBJ2-1; D possibly uses TRBD1 or TRBD2 (5 bases each). The V and J ends lost 2 bases and 8 bases respectively, with 16 bases between them. This CDR3 comprises 15 residues. Germline V gene lookup returns CDR1 MRHNA and CDR2 SNTAGT. The CDR3 protein is CASSDGTLAVDEQFF. The CDR3 nucleotides read TGTGCCAGCAGTGACGGGACCTTAGCCGTCGATGAGCAGTTCTTC.

V is TRBV11-1 and J is TRBJ2-7, with 8 bases lining up with TRBD1. This CDR3 contains 18 residues. The V gene end was trimmed by 5 bases and the J gene end by 2 bases; junction bases not matched to a gene: 17. Germline V lookup: CDR1 SGHAT, CDR2 FQDESV (reference sequence). CDR3 loop: CASSTGQGSFSTTYEQYF. As DNA, the CDR3 is TGTGCCAGCAGCACCGGACAGGGTTCTTTCTCTACCACCTACGAGCAGTACTTC.

V gene TRBV27 combines with J gene TRBJ1-1; perhaps TRBD1 as D (5 bases). CDR1 and CDR2 from the germline V gene are MNHEY and SMNVEV (reference sequence). This CDR3 has 14 residues. V was cut by 7 bases and J by 5 bases, with 17 bases left in between. The CDR3 region is CASKRKGVGTEAFF. Here the CDR3 DNA reads TGTGCCAGCAAAAGAAAAGGGGTGGGAACTGAAGCTTTCTTT.

This clonotype was seen only a few times. The CDR3 DNA reads TGTGCCATCAGTGAGTCCCCCGAGGATACGCAGTATTTT. The encoded protein is CAISESPEDTQYF. The chain employs TRBV10-3 and TRBJ2-3; D remains unclear. Trimming took off 0 bases at V and 6 bases at J, with 7 bases between the two ends. This CDR3 is built from 13 residues. The germline CDR1 and CDR2 sequences are ENHRY and SYGVKD.